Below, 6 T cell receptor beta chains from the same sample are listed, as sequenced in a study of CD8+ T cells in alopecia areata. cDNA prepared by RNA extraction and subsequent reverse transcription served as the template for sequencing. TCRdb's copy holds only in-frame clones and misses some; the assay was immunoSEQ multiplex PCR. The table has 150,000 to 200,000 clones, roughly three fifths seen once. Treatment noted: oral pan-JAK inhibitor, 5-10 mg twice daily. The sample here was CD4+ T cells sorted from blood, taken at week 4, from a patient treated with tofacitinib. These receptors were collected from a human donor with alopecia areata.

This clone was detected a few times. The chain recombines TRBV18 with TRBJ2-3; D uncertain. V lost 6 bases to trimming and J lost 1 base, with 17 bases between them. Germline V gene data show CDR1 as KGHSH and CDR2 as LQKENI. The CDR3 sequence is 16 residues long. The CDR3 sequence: CASSQLQTRRTDTQYF. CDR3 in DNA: TGTGCCAGCTCCCAACTACAGACCCGCCGCACAGATACGCAGTATTTT.

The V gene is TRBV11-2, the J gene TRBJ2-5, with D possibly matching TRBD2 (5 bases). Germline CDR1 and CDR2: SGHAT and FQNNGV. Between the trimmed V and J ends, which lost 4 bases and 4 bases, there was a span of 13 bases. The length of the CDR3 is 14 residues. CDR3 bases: TGTGCCAGCAGCTCACGGGAAGGTGGAGAGACCCAGTACTTC. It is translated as CASSSREGGETQYF.

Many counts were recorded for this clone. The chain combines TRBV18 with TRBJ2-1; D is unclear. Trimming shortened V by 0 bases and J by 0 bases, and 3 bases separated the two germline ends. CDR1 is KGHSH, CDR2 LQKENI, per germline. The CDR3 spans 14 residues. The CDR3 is CASSPPGSYNEQFF. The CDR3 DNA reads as TGTGCCAGCTCACCACCAGGCTCCTACAATGAGCAGTTCTTC.

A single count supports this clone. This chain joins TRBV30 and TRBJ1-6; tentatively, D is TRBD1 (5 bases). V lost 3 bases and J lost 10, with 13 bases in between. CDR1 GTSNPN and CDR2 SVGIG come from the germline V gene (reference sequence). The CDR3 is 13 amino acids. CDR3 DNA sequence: TGTGCCTGGAGCGGGGGTTTTAGGTCACCCCTCCACTTT. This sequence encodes CAWSGGFRSPLHF.

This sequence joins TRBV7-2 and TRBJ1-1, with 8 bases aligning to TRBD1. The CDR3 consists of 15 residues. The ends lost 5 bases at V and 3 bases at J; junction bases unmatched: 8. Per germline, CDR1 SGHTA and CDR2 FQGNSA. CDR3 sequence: CASSTVTGADTEAFF. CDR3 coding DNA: TGTGCCAGCAGCACCGTGACAGGGGCGGACACTGAAGCTTTCTTT.

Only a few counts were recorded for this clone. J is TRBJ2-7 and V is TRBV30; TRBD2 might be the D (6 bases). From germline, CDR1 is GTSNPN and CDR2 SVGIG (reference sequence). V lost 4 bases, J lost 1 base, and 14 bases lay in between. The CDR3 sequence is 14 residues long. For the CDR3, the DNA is TGTGCCTGGATTAAGAAGCGGGTGTCCTACGAGCAGTACTTC. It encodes CAWIKKRVSYEQYF.